This T cell receptor beta chain is drawn from a study of T cells after yellow fever vaccination (dated by TCRdb to between 2019 and 2020). Describing the broader study: The SMART-Seq v4 Ultra Low Input RNA kit was used to prepare libraries from fractions with low cell numbers. Two healthy male donors, one aged 18 to 30 and one aged 30 to 39 years, were included in the cohort. Bulk TCR alpha and beta repertoires were sequenced longitudinally to track T-cell clones before and after primary and booster YFV17D yellow fever vaccination. Blood was drawn at multiple timepoints before and after primary and secondary immunization, with bulk PBMC replicates and cell subsets isolated. The paper's findings and limits, for the study overall: Compared with the primary T-cell response, the secondary T-cell response was weaker but faster, peaking on day 5 rather than day 15. Because only a couple of donors were included in the study, the extent to which the findings can be generalized is limited. A small share of clonotypes was detected in both CD4 and CD8 compartments, with the overlap likely arising from convergent recombination. After the booster, most of the clones that had expanded following primary vaccination were detected again (just under 97% of CD4 and 85% to 90% of CD8), which suggests that memory was broadly maintained. Because abundant contaminating clonotypes from the bulk population could be contained in FACS-sorted repertoires, computational filtering was required.

This clonotype was found many times. There is no known antigen for this receptor. Per-base qualities were not stored, and no clone one base away is much larger. Based on the germline V gene (reference sequence), the CDR1 and CDR2 sequences are SGHKS and YYEKEE. V and J are truncated by 2 bases and 10 bases respectively, leaving an intervening sequence of 22 bases. The CDR3, from cysteine to phenylalanine, totals 16 residues. Solely the CDR3 DNA is kept, with 48 bases framed from the first base. TCR cDNA was synthesized by 5'RACE template switching, which introduced a universal primer site and unique molecular identifiers. cDNA synthesis was primed from both the TCR alpha and TCR beta constant segments. Two PCR steps were used to amplify libraries, with sample barcodes and sequencing adapters being added in the second step. Sequencing of libraries was done on Illumina HiSeq 2500 (2x100 bp) or NovaSeq (2x150 bp). On the authors' methods: MIGEC handled demultiplexing of reads and collapsing into UMI consensus sequences, while MiXCR performed V(D)J alignment. Using edgeR on replicate PBMC samples, clonotypes were called vaccine-responding if FDR was below 0.01 and the log2 fold change was above 5 up to day 15. CD4 or CD8 identity was assigned to each bulk clonotype according to whether the clonotype was present at higher abundance in the sequenced CD4 repertoire or the sequenced CD8 repertoire. The public reads were run again by TCRdb, first through fastp at Q25 and then through MiXCR, and only productive beta chains were kept. Rows are unified per CDR3 protein, each entry keeping the most common DNA and genes. Here the V and J calls rest on TCRdb's processing, not on the authors' analysis. For this sample the table gives fewer than 450,000 distinct CDR3 sequences, of which approximately 10% were detected only once. The ten top clones hold around 20% of the sample.

According to the study, the label for this sample's treatment or condition signals: live attenuated yellow fever vaccine strain. Two biological replicates of bulk PBMCs were collected at each blood-draw timepoint. A standard Ficoll-Paque protocol was used to isolate PBMCs from peripheral blood. TriZol was used to extract RNA from bulk PBMCs, from CD4 and CD8 fractions, and from dextramer-positive and dextramer-negative fractions. The sequence is built from TRBV5-5 and TRBJ2-1; D gene: possibly TRBD2, on 6 matching bases. The receptor was isolated from a man younger than 35 who received the YFV17D yellow fever vaccine. The sample consisted of PBMCs, taken on the day of the first yellow fever vaccination. In nucleotides, the sequence is TGTGCCAGCAGCTTAGATTTGGGACTGCGATGGTTGGAGCAGTTCTTC. The encoded protein is CASSLDLGLRWLEQFF.